This entry lists 16 T cell receptor beta chains sequenced from one sample in a study of shared clonotypes between healthy human individuals. Assay used: immunoSEQ multiplex PCR; TCRdb lists only in-frame clones, some missing. The sample has about 330,000 clones; roughly 87% are singletons. The sequenced material came from memory CD8+ T cells sorted from blood. Regarding subset: CD45RO+ cells pooled with CCR7-negative TemRA cells. These receptor sequences come from a man younger than 30 in good health.

The chain carries TRBV5-1 and TRBJ1-1; D ambiguous. Germline values: CDR1 SGHRS, CDR2 YFSETQ. The CDR3 spans 17 residues. Trimming cost V 7 bases and J 3 bases, with 25 bases left between them. The CDR3 spells CASGPGILFQRDTEAFF. The CDR3 region has the DNA TGCGCCAGCGGTCCCGGGATCTTATTTCAGAGGGACACTGAAGCTTTCTTT.

This clone was counted once. The chain links TRBV4-3 to TRBJ2-3; 7 nucleotides agree with TRBD2. V was clipped by 4 bases and J by 2 bases; unmatched bases: 6. The CDR3 runs to 15 residues. CDR1 is LGHNA and CDR2 is YSLEER in the germline V gene. CDR3 amino acids: CASSRGLVDTDTQYF. CDR3 DNA: TGCGCCAGCAGCCGAGGACTAGTTGACACAGATACGCAGTATTTT.

The CDR3 DNA is TGTGCCAGCAGCCGGGGGGTTAGGAGAACCCGGGAGACCCAGTACTTC. The encoded protein is CASSRGVRRTRETQYF. The chain joins TRBV7-8 to TRBJ2-5; TRBD2 aligns across 7 bases. The CDR3 length is 16 residues. The germline V gene has CDR1 SGHVS and CDR2 FQNEAQ. J was trimmed by 5 bases and V by 5 bases; bases with no gene match: 14.

The chain combines TRBV5-4 with TRBJ2-1; TRBD2 is a possible D gene (6 bases). CDR1 and CDR2 (germline): SGHNT, YYREEE (reference sequence). The CDR3 loop spans 12 amino acids. The V end lost 10 bases, the J end lost 0 bases, and 8 bases lay between the germline ends. The CDR3 region is CAAGGSYNEQFF. In nucleotides, the CDR3 is TGTGCCGCCGGGGGCTCCTACAATGAGCAGTTCTTC.

This clone was counted only a few times. CDR3 in DNA: TGTGCCAGCAGCTACGGGGCTTTCAGCACAGATACGCAGTATTTT. It is translated as CASSYGAFSTDTQYF. The V and J genes are TRBV9 and TRBJ2-3; D possibly uses TRBD1 or TRBD2 (5 bases each). There are 15 residues in the CDR3. Per the germline V gene, CDR1 is SGDLS and CDR2 is YYNGEE. V was pared by 4 bases and J by 0 bases, with 12 bases between.

The genes are TRBV4-1 and TRBJ1-2; D remains ambiguous. The CDR3 totals 14 residues. Germline V gives CDR1 MGHRA, CDR2 YSYEKL. V lost 1 base and J 6 bases, leaving 12 bases between the germline ends. In DNA form, the CDR3 reads TGCGCCAGCAGCCAAGTGTCACCTGGGCATGGCTACACCTTC. This sequence encodes CASSQVSPGHGYTF.

J is TRBJ1-1 and V is TRBV5-1; D gene unclear. V was pared by 2 bases and J by 7 bases, with 12 bases between. Germline V CDR1 and CDR2: SGHRS, YFSETQ. This CDR3 has 13 residues. The DNA for the CDR3 is TGCGCCAGCAGCTTTAATGTAGATTTTGAAGCTTTCTTT. The encoded protein is CASSFNVDFEAFF.

This chain connects TRBV5-1 to TRBJ2-7; TRBD1 agrees at 11 bases. The V gene's germline CDR1 is SGHRS and CDR2 YFSETQ. CDR3 length: 15 residues. V shed 2 bases, J shed 5 bases, and the junction held 6 bases outside the gene matches. The CDR3 spells CASSFLRDRGNEQYF. CDR3 bases: TGCGCCAGCAGCTTCCTCCGGGACAGGGGGAACGAGCAGTACTTC.

This clone was seen only once. This chain uses TRBV11-2 with TRBJ1-3; D is perhaps TRBD1 (6 bases). Germline V gene sequence: CDR1 SGHAT, CDR2 FQNNGV. The CDR3 has 15 residues. Trimming left V 5 bases short and J 2 bases short, with 13 bases between. CDR3 sequence: CASSDRTDAGNTIYF. DNA for the CDR3: TGTGCCAGCAGCGATCGGACAGATGCTGGAAACACCATATATTTT.

The chain employs TRBV5-4 and TRBJ2-1, with TRBD2 identical over 9 bases. The CDR3 spans 15 residues. CDR1 is SGHNT, CDR2 YYREEE, per germline (reference sequence). The V and J ends lost 0 bases and 6 bases, in that order; junction bases with no gene match: 4. The DNA of the CDR3 is TGTGCCAGCAGCTTGGGACTAGCGGAGCTCAATGAGCAGTTCTTC. Its translation: CASSLGLAELNEQFF.

The chain has TRBV2 and TRBJ2-2; 10 bases fit TRBD2. The CDR3 consists of 18 residues. V shed 0 bases, J shed 4 bases, and the junction held 8 bases outside the gene matches. Germline CDR1 is SNHLY and CDR2 is FYNNEI. In nucleotides, the CDR3 is TGTGCCAGCAGTGAAGCGCGGCTAGCGGGAGCACGCACCGGGGAGCTGTTTTTT. Protein product: CASSEARLAGARTGELFF.

The rearrangement uses TRBV7-3 and TRBJ2-2, with 9 bases identical to TRBD1. J lost 7 bases, V lost 5 bases, and 5 bases had no gene match. Germline CDR1 SGHTA, CDR2 FQGTGA. The CDR3 spans 14 residues. CDR3 amino acids: CASSDRGKGGELFF. CDR3 bases: TGTGCCAGCAGCGACAGGGGGAAAGGCGGGGAGCTGTTTTTT.

This clone was recorded a few times. The rearrangement joins TRBV28 to TRBJ2-3, with D maybe TRBD2 (6 bases). Trimming took 5 bases from V and 0 from J, leaving 9 bases between them. The germline V gene has CDR1 MDHEN and CDR2 SYDVKM. The CDR3 is made up of 14 amino acids. CDR3 region: CASSLGTSTDTQYF. DNA of the CDR3: TGTGCCAGCAGTCTGGGGACTAGCACAGATACGCAGTATTTT.

This sequence joins TRBV4-3 and TRBJ1-2; weak D call: TRBD1 (5 bases). This CDR3 comprises 17 residues. V was shortened by 1 base and J by 4 bases, with 19 bases between the two germline ends. Germline lookup yields CDR1 LGHNA and CDR2 YSLEER. The CDR3 is CASSQAWFRGWTYGYTF. CDR3 DNA: TGCGCCAGCAGCCAAGCCTGGTTTAGGGGATGGACCTATGGCTACACCTTC.

The V call is TRBV7-3, the J call TRBJ2-3; 7 nucleotides align to TRBD1. The germline gives CDR1 SGHTA, CDR2 FQGTGA. This CDR3 has 15 amino acids. V shed 5 bases and J 1 base; nucleotides not matched to a gene: 6. The CDR3 spells CASSPRDSRTDTQYF. The DNA of the CDR3 is TGTGCCAGCAGCCCCCGGGACAGTCGCACAGATACGCAGTATTTT. The full variable domain, rest sourced from reference TRBV7-3 and TRBJ2-3, is GAGVSQTPSNKVTEKGKYVELRCDPISGHTALYWYRQSLGQGPEFLIYFQGTGAADDSGLPNDRFFAVRPEGSVSTLKIQRTERGDSAVYLCASSPRDSRTDTQYFGPGTRLTVL.

The chain is built from TRBV30 and TRBJ1-1, with D unclear. Trimming removed 0 bases from V and 1 base from J, with 9 bases in between. This CDR3 comprises 14 residues. Per germline, CDR1 GTSNPN and CDR2 SVGIG (reference sequence). Here the CDR3 reads CAWSVKGGNTEAFF. CDR3 coding DNA: TGTGCCTGGAGTGTCAAGGGTGGGAACACTGAAGCTTTCTTT.